This T cell receptor beta chain was identified during a study of spatial heterogeneity in lung cancer. This clonotype was counted many times. The germline V gene encodes CDR1 SQVTM and CDR2 ANQGSEA. V dropped 5 bases and J dropped 0 bases, with 6 bases sitting between them. The CDR3 covers 12 residues. Time point in this sample: sample taken at primary tumor resection. Sequencing of whole RNA from tumor, nontumor lung or frozen PBMC involved no sorting. TCRdb fed the 5' RACE reads into MiXCR, producing one record per CDR3 protein. This table holds 40,000 or so distinct CDR3 sequences, around 7.5% found once.

This TCR derives from a male donor with early-stage non-small cell lung cancer. Here the sequenced sample was PBMCs, taken at surgery. The gene calls are TRBV29-1 and TRBJ2-3; unclear D gene. The CDR3 loop reads CSVWLSTDTQYF. For the CDR3, the DNA is TGCAGCGTTTGGCTCAGCACAGATACGCAGTATTTT.